Presented here are 30 T cell receptor beta chains from one specimen sequenced in a study of blood T cell repertoires in COVID-19. Clones were sequenced by immunoSEQ multiplex PCR, and TCRdb holds only the in-frame ones, with some missing. The table shows more than 200,000 clones, with over 80% occurring only once. Sequenced input: peripheral blood. All receptors derive from a man aged 30 to 39 with COVID-19, enrolled during active disease.

The rearrangement joins TRBV2 to TRBJ1-6, with D uncertain. Looked up from germline, CDR1 is SNHLY and CDR2 is FYNNEI. There are 15 residues in the CDR3. Trimming shortened V by 4 bases and J by 6 bases, and 13 bases separated the two germline ends. CDR3 bases: TGTGCCAGCAGTGTAGGAGGTGTGATTAATTCACCCCTCCACTTT. Amino acid sequence: CASSVGGVINSPLHF.

This CDR3 is CASSSVQAPSGYGYTF. The CDR3 DNA sequence: TGTGCCAGCAGCTCCGTACAGGCTCCTTCTGGCTATGGCTACACCTTC. The V gene is TRBV11-2, the J gene TRBJ1-2; a weak D match, TRBD1 (5 bases). Deletions cut 4 bases from V and 4 bases from J, with 19 bases between. The CDR3 sequence is 16 residues long. In germline, CDR1 is SGHAT, CDR2 FQNNGV.

V and J are TRBV27 and TRBJ1-1; the D is unclear. Germline V gene data show CDR1 as MNHEY and CDR2 as SMNVEV (reference sequence). This CDR3 is 14 amino acids long. Trimming pared 5 bases from V and 1 base from J, leaving 11 bases between. In DNA form, the CDR3 reads TGTGCCAGCAGTCAAATAGGCGGGAACACTGAAGCTTTCTTT. Amino acids: CASSQIGGNTEAFF.

The J gene is TRBJ1-2, the V gene TRBV6-5; a weak D match, TRBD1 (6 bases). V gave up 2 bases and J gave up 8 bases, with 18 bases separating them. Germline V gene data show CDR1 as MNHEY and CDR2 as SVGAGI. The length of the CDR3 is 15 residues. This CDR3 reads CASSYRPQGTRGYTF. CDR3 sequence (DNA): TGTGCCAGCAGTTACCGCCCTCAGGGGACGAGGGGCTACACCTTC.

This clone was observed once. The rearrangement uses TRBV4-1 and TRBJ2-7, with 11 bases fitting TRBD1. In germline, CDR1 is MGHRA, CDR2 YSYEKL. The J segment lost 7 bases and the V segment lost 1 base, leaving 9 bases of the junction unmatched. CDR3 length: 16 residues. The CDR3 nucleotides are TGCGCCAGCAGCCAAGGACCGGGACAGGGGGAACGGGAGCAGTACTTC. Amino acid sequence: CASSQGPGQGEREQYF.

A single count supports this clone. The rearrangement joins TRBV4-3 to TRBJ1-2; perhaps TRBD1 as D (5 bases). Germline V gene lookup returns CDR1 LGHNA and CDR2 YSLEER. CDR3 length: 15 residues. V lost 3 bases and J 4 bases, leaving 15 bases between the germline ends. The chain's CDR3 is CASSQVERDSYGYTF. The CDR3 nucleotides read TGCGCCAGCAGCCAGGTGGAGCGGGACTCCTATGGCTACACCTTC.

The chain joins TRBV7-3 to TRBJ2-1; TRBD2 is a possible D gene (7 bases). V gave up 3 bases and J gave up 7 bases, with 13 bases separating them. The CDR3 totals 14 residues. Germline assignment: CDR1 SGHTA and CDR2 FQGTGA. The CDR3, as DNA: TGTGCCAGCAGCTTGTCGGGGGGCCGGAATGAGCAGTTCTTC. It is translated as CASSLSGGRNEQFF.

This clone was observed a few times. The chain couples TRBV28 to TRBJ2-4; 10 bases align to TRBD1. V lost 6 bases and J lost 9; bases outside the gene matches: 8. Looked up from germline, CDR1 is MDHEN and CDR2 is SYDVKM. The CDR3 extends over 14 amino acids. The CDR3 coding sequence is TGTGCCAGCAGCCCGGGACAGGGGATGTTCATTCAGTACTTC. Translating it yields CASSPGQGMFIQYF.

The rearrangement uses TRBV12-5 and TRBJ1-2, with D possibly being TRBD1 (5 bases). This CDR3 has 12 amino acids. The V end was cut by 6 bases, the J end by 2 bases, with 7 bases between. Germline-derived CDR1 and CDR2 are LGHNT and FRNRAP. The chain's CDR3 is CASGPGNYGYTF. The CDR3 region has the DNA TGTGCTAGTGGCCCAGGGAACTATGGCTACACCTTC.

This clone was seen more than once but under ten times. CDR3 amino acids: CASSSETSGSCEQYF. The CDR3 region has the DNA TGTGCCAGCAGCTCTGAGACTAGCGGGAGTTGCGAGCAGTACTTC. The rearrangement joins TRBV7-7 to TRBJ2-7; 12 bases line up with TRBD2. CDR1 SSHAT and CDR2 FNYEAQ come from the germline V gene (reference sequence). The V segment lost 4 bases and the J segment 6 bases; nucleotides outside the gene matches: 7. This CDR3 region has 15 residues.

CDR3 sequence: CASSTGVQNSPLHF. The CDR3 coding sequence is TGTGCCAGCAGTACAGGGGTTCAGAATTCACCCCTCCACTTT. The chain is built from TRBV2 and TRBJ1-6; 7 bases fit TRBD1. With V trimmed by 5 bases and J by 7 bases, 5 bases remained unmatched. CDR1 and CDR2 (germline): SNHLY, FYNNEI. CDR3 length: 14 amino acids.

The chain links TRBV19 to TRBJ2-7, with 9 bases matching TRBD2. Germline V gives CDR1 LNHDA, CDR2 SQIVND (reference sequence). The J segment lost 4 bases and the V segment lost 5 bases, leaving 6 bases of the junction unmatched. CDR3 length: 14 amino acids. The CDR3 reads CASSGVAGVYEQYF. DNA of the CDR3: TGTGCCAGTAGTGGAGTAGCGGGGGTTTACGAGCAGTACTTC.

V usage is TRBV5-5 and J usage is TRBJ2-7; 10 bases are shared with TRBD1. The CDR3 length is 15 residues. The V gene end was trimmed by 4 bases and the J gene end by 6 bases; junction bases not matched to a gene: 10. Germline CDR1 is SGHKS and CDR2 is YYEKEE (reference sequence). In DNA form, the CDR3 reads TGTGCCAGCAGCGGGCCGGGACAGGGGTTTCGCGAGCAGTACTTC. Translation: CASSGPGQGFREQYF.

The chain joins TRBV18 to TRBJ2-1; TRBD1 matches at 10 bases. V shed 0 bases, J shed 6 bases, and the junction held 8 bases outside the gene matches. The CDR3 has 17 amino acids. The germline V gene has CDR1 KGHSH and CDR2 LQKENI. CDR3 amino acids: CASSPPLGQGVGNEQFF. The CDR3 DNA is TGTGCCAGCTCACCACCCCTCGGACAGGGGGTGGGCAATGAGCAGTTCTTC. The full variable domain, with the rest looked up from reference TRBV18 and TRBJ2-1, is NAGVMQNPRHLVRRRGQEARLRCSPMKGHSHVYWYRQLPEEGLKFMVYLQKENIIDESGMPKERFSAEFPKEGPSILRIQQVVRGDSAAYFCASSPPLGQGVGNEQFFGPGTRLTVL.

This clone showed up just a few times. The CDR3 DNA reads as TGCGCCAGCAGCCAAGAAAACAGGGGAGAACAGTTCTTC. Translation gives CASSQENRGEQFF. This chain connects TRBV4-1 to TRBJ2-1; TRBD1 matches at 7 bases. The CDR3 covers 13 residues. Germline V gene data show CDR1 as MGHRA and CDR2 as YSYEKL. V lost 0 bases to trimming and J lost 13 bases; unmatched junction nucleotides: 6.

The chain joins TRBV7-9 to TRBJ1-2, with D maybe TRBD1 (6 bases). V lost 0 bases to trimming and J lost 1 base, with 9 bases between them. CDR1 and CDR2 from the germline V gene are SEHNR and FQNEAQ (reference sequence). This CDR3 contains 15 residues. CDR3 loop: CASSLASDSNYGYTF. The CDR3 bases are TGTGCCAGCAGCTTAGCGTCGGACAGTAACTATGGCTACACCTTC.

This clone is a singleton in its sample. The V and J genes are TRBV5-5 and TRBJ1-1, with 7 bases that match TRBD1. Germline V gives CDR1 SGHKS, CDR2 YYEKEE (reference sequence). Trimming took 0 bases from V and 0 from J; bases not matched to a gene: 8. This CDR3 spans 17 amino acids. The CDR3 DNA reads TGTGCCAGCAGCTTGGCCGGGACAGCGAGTATGAACACTGAAGCTTTCTTT. Translating it yields CASSLAGTASMNTEAFF.

The chain combines TRBV6-4 with TRBJ1-1; 9 nucleotides align to TRBD1. Germline V lookup: CDR1 MRHNA, CDR2 SNTAGT. J gave up 10 bases and V 0 bases, and 3 bases lay outside the gene matches. CDR3 length: 13 amino acids. The CDR3 loop is CASSDSTGGRAFF. The CDR3 nucleotides are TGTGCCAGCAGTGACTCGACAGGGGGGAGAGCTTTCTTT.

CDR3 protein: CASSQSPGTGGQPQHF. In nucleotides, the CDR3 is TGTGCCAGCAGCCAATCCCCCGGGACAGGGGGGCAGCCCCAGCATTTT. The chain is built from TRBV9 and TRBJ1-5, with 11 bases matching TRBD1. The CDR3 consists of 16 residues. The V segment lost 4 bases and the J segment 7 bases; nucleotides outside the gene matches: 10. In germline, CDR1 is SGDLS, CDR2 YYNGEE.

The chain recombines TRBV7-9 with TRBJ1-5; TRBD1 matches at 7 bases. Per the germline V gene, CDR1 is SEHNR and CDR2 is FQNEAQ (reference sequence). CDR3 length: 16 residues. The V segment lost 5 bases and the J segment 2 bases; nucleotides outside the gene matches: 9. DNA of the CDR3: TGTGCCAGCAGCCGAACAGGTACAGGGGGCAATCAGCCCCAGCATTTT. It translates to CASSRTGTGGNQPQHF.

The J gene is TRBJ1-2, the V gene TRBV18; 8 bases map to TRBD1. The germline V gene has CDR1 KGHSH and CDR2 LQKENI. J lost 4 bases, V lost 5 bases, and 9 bases had no gene match. The CDR3 loop spans 15 amino acids. This CDR3 reads CASSSDRVAVYGYTF. CDR3 nucleotide sequence: TGTGCCAGCTCATCGGACAGGGTGGCGGTCTATGGCTACACCTTC.

The chain is built from TRBV5-4 and TRBJ2-7, with 9 positions matching TRBD1. This CDR3 has 14 amino acids. Germline-derived CDR1 and CDR2 are SGHNT and YYREEE (reference sequence). V lost 3 bases and J lost 3; bases outside the gene matches: 4. The chain's CDR3 is CASSYRGRIYEQYF. DNA of the CDR3: TGTGCCAGCAGCTACAGGGGGCGCATCTACGAGCAGTACTTC. The variable domain in full, completed from reference TRBV5-4 and TRBJ2-7, reads ETGVTQSPTHLIKTRGQQVTLRCSSQSGHNTVSWYQQALGQGPQFIFQYYREEENGRGNFPPRFSGLQFPNYSSELNVNALELDDSALYLCASSYRGRIYEQYFGPGTRLTVT.

The genes are TRBV27 and TRBJ1-6; D uncertain. This CDR3 spans 15 amino acids. V was pared by 6 bases and J by 6 bases, with 15 bases between. CDR1 and CDR2 from the germline V gene are MNHEY and SMNVEV (reference sequence). The CDR3 is CASSEASPVNSPLHF. The CDR3 region has the DNA TGTGCCAGCAGCGAGGCGAGTCCTGTTAATTCACCCCTCCACTTT.

This clone is a singleton in its sample. This chain joins TRBV9 and TRBJ1-6; 7 bases are shared with TRBD1. This CDR3 has 14 residues. The ends lost 5 bases at V and 7 bases at J; junction bases unmatched: 6. Germline-derived CDR1 and CDR2 are SGDLS and YYNGEE. The CDR3 DNA reads as TGTGCCAGCAGTACGGGACAGCTAAATTCACCCCTCCACTTT. Its protein is CASSTGQLNSPLHF.

The chain couples TRBV27 to TRBJ1-2, with D maybe TRBD1 (6 bases). The V end lost 3 bases, the J end lost 0 bases, and 11 bases lay between the germline ends. Looked up from germline, CDR1 is MNHEY and CDR2 is SMNVEV (reference sequence). This CDR3 contains 15 residues. The CDR3 is CASSFMDRPNYGYTF. The CDR3 DNA follows: TGTGCCAGCAGTTTCATGGACAGACCTAACTATGGCTACACCTTC.

The rearrangement uses TRBV18 and TRBJ2-7; possibly TRBD1 for D (6 bases). V gave up 6 bases and J gave up 0 bases, with 15 bases separating them. This CDR3 is built from 15 residues. Germline CDR1 and CDR2: KGHSH and LQKENI. CDR3 coding DNA: TGTGCCAGCTCGCCGGGACACTTATCCTCCTACGAGCAGTACTTC. It translates to CASSPGHLSSYEQYF.

The rearrangement links TRBV7-3 to TRBJ1-1, with 7 bases identical to TRBD1. The CDR3 loop spans 15 amino acids. The V segment lost 2 bases and the J segment 4 bases; nucleotides outside the gene matches: 7. Germline V gene sequence: CDR1 SGHTA, CDR2 FQGTGA. In DNA form, the CDR3 reads TGTGCCAGCAGCTTAGGAAAGGGGGCGTCCACTGAAGCTTTCTTT. This translates into CASSLGKGASTEAFF. Full variable domain (rest looked up from reference TRBV7-3 and TRBJ1-1): GAGVSQTPSNKVTEKGKYVELRCDPISGHTALYWYRQSLGQGPEFLIYFQGTGAADDSGLPNDRFFAVRPEGSVSTLKIQRTERGDSAVYLCASSLGKGASTEAFFGQGTRLTVV.

The chain couples TRBV16 to TRBJ1-2; 8 bases match TRBD1. This CDR3 region has 15 residues. Germline V gene lookup returns CDR1 KGHSY and CDR2 FQNENV. After removal of 3 bases from V and 4 bases from J, the junction contained 7 bases not matched to a gene. CDR3 sequence: CASSHMGQVSYGYTF. The CDR3 bases are TGTGCCAGCAGCCATATGGGACAGGTATCCTATGGCTACACCTTC.

J is TRBJ2-3 and V is TRBV11-2; D gene unclear. Trimming removed 3 bases at V and 2 bases at J, with 9 bases between. This CDR3 is built from 14 residues. CDR1 and CDR2 from the germline V gene are SGHAT and FQNNGV. The CDR3 spells CASSLRLTTDTQYF. Written as DNA, the CDR3 is TGTGCCAGCAGCTTGAGGCTAACCACAGATACGCAGTATTTT.

This clone was recorded only once. V gene TRBV11-2 combines with J gene TRBJ1-1; 7 positions match TRBD1. Germline values: CDR1 SGHAT, CDR2 FQNNGV. V was clipped by 4 bases and J by 5 bases; unmatched bases: 7. The CDR3 has 14 residues. This CDR3 is CASSSILQGTEAFF. CDR3 nucleotide sequence: TGTGCCAGCAGCTCTATATTACAGGGGACTGAAGCTTTCTTT.